Sequencing of this TCR beta chain was carried out in a study of shared clonotypes between healthy human individuals (dated by TCRdb to the early 2020s). About the full investigation: The cohort included three men and a couple of women between 18 and 49 years of age. For each donor, CD4 naive and CD4 memory were each run on three plates, CD8 naive on two plates, and CD8 memory on one plate. To increase sequencing depth and limit assay-specific biases, different laboratories used diverse techniques to prepare libraries and sequence TCR repertoires. Blood TCR repertoires of five healthy adults were deeply sequenced to estimate repertoire size and the extent of clonotype sharing between individuals. Each donor's leukapheresis produced roughly between about 0.8 and 10 billion PBMCs.

Healthy HIV-negative adults with no recently reported acute infections or vaccinations were included as donors. All donors were Caucasian adults living in Nashville, Tennessee, USA. CD4+ T cells were enriched by magnetic negative selection, after which naive cells were positively selected on CD45RA and the negative fraction was taken as the memory subset. After blood collection by leukapheresis, PBMCs were isolated using Ficoll-Histopaque density gradient centrifugation and then cryopreserved in the vapor phase of liquid nitrogen. Analytical flow cytometry was used to check the purity and quantity of each magnetically sorted T cell population. Each sorted fraction had its genomic DNA isolated and then quantified by UV absorbance on a Nanodrop 2000c. Results the study describes overall, beyond this receptor: Incomplete sequencing was indicated by rarefaction of sorted-subset datasets, despite the large sequencing depth. Naive subsets generally had larger estimated clonotype richness than memory subsets. Pairwise subsampling led to the expectation that sequencing depth would affect the degree of clonotype sharing among donors. When a handful of donors were compared, the shared fraction of clonotypes was around 5% for naive CD4, 3.5% to 4% for naive CD8, roughly 2.5% for memory CD4, and less than 0.5% for memory CD8. The genetic and exposure-history diversity represented was limited by the small number of donors. Compared with non-shared clonotypes, clonotypes shared by all four sorted-subset donors had higher generation probabilities. Sampling was limited to blood, and TCR repertoires in tissue likely differ from TCR repertoires in blood.

Using the deep immunoSEQ assay, TCR CDR3 regions were amplified from genomic DNA by multiplex PCR. Extracted genomic DNA from each cell subset was distributed evenly across all wells of several immunoSEQ 96-well plates, and each plate was treated as a replicate. Each replicate PCR for sorted subsets received about 180 ng genomic DNA, equal to roughly 30,000 T cell genomes. Purified libraries were quantified with a Qubit 3.0 fluorometer, sized on a Bioanalyzer 2100, and re-quantified with the KAPA Library Quantification kit. Every immunoSEQ 96-well plate was sequenced on a dedicated single-read 150-cycle Illumina NextSeq 550 flow cell. The authors processed their data as follows. Because the immunoSEQ output included only junctional sequences and no quality scores, the filtering could not be the same as the filtering used for full-length reads. To assign V/J genes and CDR3, sequences were annotated against IMGT germline references using PyIR, a Python wrapper for IgBLAST v1.9. Reads with weak V/J assignments (E-value above 1e-6), missing CDR3, stop codons, out-of-frame junctions, or ambiguous translated residues were removed. V3J clonotypes were defined as sequences sharing an identical inferred V gene, J gene, and CDR3 amino acid sequence. Percentage overlap between repertoires was computed as shared unique clonotypes divided by the size of the smaller repertoire. Three approaches were used to assess repertoire richness: RTK rarefaction, the Chao1 estimator, and Recon v2.1 estimates of unobserved clonotypes. For all TCRbeta clonotypes obtained by the gDNA method from a few donors, generation probabilities were computed with OLGA. TCRdb stores this immuneACCESS table with in-frame sequences only. Part of the clones is absent; in the studies checked, under half of the shortfall reflects unresolved V genes, and no reason is known for the rest. That table is the source of V, J and clone size, and D and trimming were worked out from the DNA. Present in this sample are approximately 2.5 million clones, 90% to 95% of which were seen just once. The ten largest clones capture roughly 0.39% of the sample.

With regard to this clone: It lacks a known antigen. One base away there is no much larger clone; base qualities are not given.

V and J lose 3 bases and 7 bases, and a span of 25 bases separates them. The CDR3 holds 17 amino acids from the cysteine to the phenylalanine. Only the CDR3 region is kept as DNA, spanning 51 bases read in frame from base 1. The germline V gene gives CDR1 as MDHEN and CDR2 as SYDVKM. The specimen was naive CD4+ T cells from PBMCs. The cell subset or site tag for this specimen amounts to: CD45RA+ positively selected. This receptor was taken from a man between 18 and 29 years old in good health. Some clones in this sample may be carry-over from other donors' samples. This sequence uses TRBV28 and TRBJ2-7; the D segment might be TRBD1 or TRBD2, since each matches 6 bases. The CDR3 region reads CASSLSRSSGARGEQYF. The DNA sequence is given as TGTGCCAGCAGTTTGTCCCGCTCTTCGGGGGCTAGGGGAGAGCAGTACTTC.